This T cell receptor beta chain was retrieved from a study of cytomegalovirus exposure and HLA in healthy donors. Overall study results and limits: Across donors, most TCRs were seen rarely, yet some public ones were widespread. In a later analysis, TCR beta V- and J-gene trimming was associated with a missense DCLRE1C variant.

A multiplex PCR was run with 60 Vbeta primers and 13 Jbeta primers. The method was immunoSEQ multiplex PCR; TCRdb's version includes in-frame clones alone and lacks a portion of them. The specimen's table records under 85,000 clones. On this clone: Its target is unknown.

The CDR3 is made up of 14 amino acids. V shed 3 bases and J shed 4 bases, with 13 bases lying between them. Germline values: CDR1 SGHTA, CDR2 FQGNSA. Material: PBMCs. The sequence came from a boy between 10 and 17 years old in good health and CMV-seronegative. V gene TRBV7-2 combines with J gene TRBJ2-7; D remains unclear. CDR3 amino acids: CASSFNQAPYEQYF. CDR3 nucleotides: TGTGCCAGCAGCTTTAACCAGGCTCCGTACGAGCAGTACTTC.